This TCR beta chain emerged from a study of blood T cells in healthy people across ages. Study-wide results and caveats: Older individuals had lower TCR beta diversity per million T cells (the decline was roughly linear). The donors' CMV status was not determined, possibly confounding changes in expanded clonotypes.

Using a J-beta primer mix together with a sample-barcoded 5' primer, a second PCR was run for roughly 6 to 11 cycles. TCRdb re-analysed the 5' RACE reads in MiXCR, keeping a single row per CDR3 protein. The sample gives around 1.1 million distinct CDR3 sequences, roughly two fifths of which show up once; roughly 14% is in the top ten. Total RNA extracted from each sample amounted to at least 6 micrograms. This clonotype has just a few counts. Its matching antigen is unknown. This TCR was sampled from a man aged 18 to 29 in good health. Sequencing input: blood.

DNA for the CDR3: TGCGCCAGCAGCCAAGTGGGGGGATCGCGGGGGGACAACAATGAGCAGTTCTTC. Amino acid sequence: CASSQVGGSRGDNNEQFF. The gene calls are TRBV4-1 and TRBJ2-1; 8 nucleotides align to TRBD2. From germline, CDR1 is MGHRA and CDR2 YSYEKL. This CDR3 contains 18 residues. Trimming at V came to 1 base and at J to 5 bases, leaving 13 bases not matched to a gene.